Listed below are T cell receptor beta chains from one sample, sequenced in a study of CD8 T cells in ankylosing spondylitis. TCRdb processed the 5' RACE reads anew with MiXCR; each CDR3 protein has one entry. Of 300,000 to 350,000 distinct CDR3 sequences listed, roughly 20% are singletons. Material for sequencing was blood, either unsorted or a sorted T cell fraction (not recorded which). The receptors were sampled from a female donor with ankylosing spondylitis or in good health (not recorded which). Both conserved end residues are part of each CDR3. D genes are given only for firm matches. For some rows the clone size is stated as once, few or many, or as a class when expanded; others skip it.

d_call	clone_size	j_call	v_call	cdr3_nt	cdr3_aa
.	few	TRBJ2-2	TRBV12-3/TRBV12-4	TGTGCCAGCAGTTTAGCTCCCACCGGGGAGCTGTTTTTT	CASSLAPTGELFF
TRBD2	.	TRBJ2-1	TRBV24-1	TGTGCCACCAGTGATTTGACTAGCGGGAGGGATGAGCAGTTCTTC	CATSDLTSGRDEQFF
.	.	TRBJ2-3	TRBV20-1	TGCAGTGCCCCCTCGGTAGATACGCAGTATTTT	CSAPSVDTQYF
TRBD2	.	TRBJ2-1	TRBV6-2/TRBV6-3	TGTGCCAGCAGTTACCCCATGACTAGCGGGAGGGCGGAGTCCTACAATGAGCAGTTCTTC	CASSYPMTSGRAESYNEQFF
.	few	TRBJ2-1	TRBV11-2	TGTGCCAGCAGCACACAGGGCTCCTACAATGAGCAGTTCTTC	CASSTQGSYNEQFF
.	many	TRBJ1-3	TRBV20-1	TGCAGTGCTAAAGGCAGACCTGGAAACACCATATATTTT	CSAKGRPGNTIYF
.	many	TRBJ1-5	TRBV18	TGTGCCAGCTCACCACCCACCTCAGACAGTAGCAATCAGCCCCAGCATTTT	CASSPPTSDSSNQPQHF
.	.	TRBJ2-7	TRBV10-3	TGTGCCATCAGTGACCCCGGGGGCGGACTATCATTAGGGGGGCAGTACTTC	CAISDPGGGLSLGGQYF
.	few	TRBJ1-3	TRBV4-2	TGTGCCAGCAGCCAAGAGGAGAAAATCGTGGGTGGGATCTCTGGAAACACCATATATTTT	CASSQEEKIVGGISGNTIYF
.	.	TRBJ2-5	TRBV7-2	TGTGCCAGCAGCTTCCTTGGGCCGGGGGCAGAGACCCAGTACTTC	CASSFLGPGAETQYF
.	.	TRBJ2-3	TRBV20-1	TGCAGTGCTAGAGCCCATACTAGCACAGATACGCAGTATTTT	CSARAHTSTDTQYF
.	.	TRBJ2-7	TRBV7-2	TGTGCCAGCAGCTTAGGTTGGGGAGCGGTTCGGTACTTC	CASSLGWGAVRYF
.	.	TRBJ1-1	TRBV6-2/TRBV6-3	TGTGCCAGCAGTCCCCGGGCCAAGAAACCTGAAGCTTTCTTT	CASSPRAKKPEAFF
.	.	TRBJ1-5	TRBV20-1	TGCAGTGCTAGTTGGCAGATTAATCAGCCCCAGCATTTT	CSASWQINQPQHF
.	few	TRBJ2-2	TRBV6-1	TGTGCCAGCACGGGACTTTCCACCGGGGAGCTGTTTTTT	CASTGLSTGELFF
TRBD2	few	TRBJ2-3	TRBV29-1	TGCAGCGTACCGGGACTAGCGGGAGTTCGGAGCACAGATACGCAGTATTTT	CSVPGLAGVRSTDTQYF
TRBD1	.	TRBJ1-1	TRBV20-1	TGCAGTGCTAGGGCAGGGGGGGCGAACACTGAAGCTTTCTTT	CSARAGGANTEAFF
TRBD2	.	TRBJ2-3	TRBV18	TGTGCCAGCTCACCAGGGAGGGTACGAACAGATACGCAGTATTTT	CASSPGRVRTDTQYF
TRBD2	few	TRBJ2-1	TRBV10-1	TGCGCCAGCAGTGAGGTTGCGGGAGGTACCTACAATGAGCAGTTCTTC	CASSEVAGGTYNEQFF
.	few	TRBJ2-1	TRBV20-1	TGCAGTGCTAGAGATTTGCATGGCTCCTACAATGAGCAGTTCTTC	CSARDLHGSYNEQFF
TRBD1	.	TRBJ2-4	TRBV7-2	TGTGCCAGCAGCCCAGTCGACAGGGACATTCAGTACTTC	CASSPVDRDIQYF
.	.	TRBJ2-3	TRBV24-1	TGTGCCACCAGTGATTTAAGAGCGAGAACGGATACGCAGTATTTT	CATSDLRARTDTQYF
TRBD2	many	TRBJ2-1	TRBV15	TGTGCCACCAGCCCCGGGACTAGCGGGAGGAATGAGCAGTTCTTC	CATSPGTSGRNEQFF
.	.	TRBJ2-3	TRBV7-9	TGTGCCAGCAGTTCTACTGGAGGAGATACGCAGTATTTT	CASSSTGGDTQYF
.	.	TRBJ1-1	TRBV28	TGTGCCAGCACCCACTCGACAGGAGACATCGAAGCTTTCTTT	CASTHSTGDIEAFF
.	.	TRBJ2-1	TRBV20-1	TGCAGTGCCGCAAGGGGGACTCCCCACGGTGAGCAGTTCTTC	CSAARGTPHGEQFF
TRBD1	few	TRBJ1-6	TRBV20-1	TGCAGTGCTAGAGATTTAGGACAGGGGAGAGTTTCACCCCTCCACTTT	CSARDLGQGRVSPLHF
TRBD1	many	TRBJ1-2	TRBV12-3/TRBV12-4	TGTGCCAGCAGTTCCGACAGGGACCTCGCCTTC	CASSSDRDLAF
.	many	TRBJ1-5	TRBV20-1	TGCAGTGCTTCTAGTGGGGCCCAGCCCCAGCATTTT	CSASSGAQPQHF
.	few	TRBJ2-1	TRBV7-3	TGTGCCAGCAGCCTTCTGACGCTGGGGAATGAGCAGTTCTTC	CASSLLTLGNEQFF
.	few	TRBJ1-1	TRBV7-2	TGTGCCAGCAGCGTTGACAGGTTGAACACTGAAGCTTTCTTT	CASSVDRLNTEAFF
TRBD2	few	TRBJ2-1	TRBV4-3	TGCGCCAGCAGCCAAGAGGGGACTAGCCGGGAGCAGTTCTTC	CASSQEGTSREQFF
TRBD2	.	TRBJ2-7	TRBV20-1	TGCAGTGCTAGAGGGGGGTTAGCGGGACTCCTTGGGCACGAGCAGTACTTC	CSARGGLAGLLGHEQYF
TRBD1	few	TRBJ2-7	TRBV5-5	TGTGCCAGCAGCTTTGGACAGGCCTCCGAGCAGTACTTC	CASSFGQASEQYF
TRBD1	few	TRBJ2-5	TRBV12-3/TRBV12-4	TGTGCCAGCAGTCCCTACAGACAGGGTCGGGAGACCCAGTACTTC	CASSPYRQGRETQYF
.	few	TRBJ1-1	TRBV6-2/TRBV6-3	TGTGCCAGCAGCTGGGACCACACTGAAGCTTTCTTT	CASSWDHTEAFF
.	.	TRBJ1-5	TRBV18	TGTGCCAGCTCACCACTCAGCGACCAGCCCCAGCATTTT	CASSPLSDQPQHF
.	few	TRBJ2-3	TRBV4-1	TGCGCCAGCAGCCAGGGTGGTATAGGGCTCCCAGCCGAAGATACGCAGTATTTT	CASSQGGIGLPAEDTQYF
TRBD2	few	TRBJ2-1	TRBV12-3/TRBV12-4	TGTGCCAGCAGTTTAGGGACTAGCGGGAGGGCCCTTGGAGTCTTC	CASSLGTSGRALGVF